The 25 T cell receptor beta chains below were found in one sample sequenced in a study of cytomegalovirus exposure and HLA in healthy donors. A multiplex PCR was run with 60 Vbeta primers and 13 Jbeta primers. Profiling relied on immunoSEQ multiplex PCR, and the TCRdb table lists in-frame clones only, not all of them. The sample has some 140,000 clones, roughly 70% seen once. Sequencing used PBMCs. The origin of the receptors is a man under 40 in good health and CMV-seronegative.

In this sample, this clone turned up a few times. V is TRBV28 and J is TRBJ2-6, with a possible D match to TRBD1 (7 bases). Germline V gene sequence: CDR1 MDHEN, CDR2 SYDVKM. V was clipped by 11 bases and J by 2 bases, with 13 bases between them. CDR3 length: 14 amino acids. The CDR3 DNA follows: TGTGCCGGACCCAGGGGGGCTGGGGCCAACGTCCTGACTTTC. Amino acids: CAGPRGAGANVLTF. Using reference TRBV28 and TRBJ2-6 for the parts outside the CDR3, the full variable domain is DVKVTQSSRYLVKRTGEKVFLECVQDMDHENMFWYRQDPGLGLRLIYFSYDVKMKEKGDIPEGYSVSREKKERFSLILESASTNQTSMYLCAGPRGAGANVLTFGAGSRLTVL.

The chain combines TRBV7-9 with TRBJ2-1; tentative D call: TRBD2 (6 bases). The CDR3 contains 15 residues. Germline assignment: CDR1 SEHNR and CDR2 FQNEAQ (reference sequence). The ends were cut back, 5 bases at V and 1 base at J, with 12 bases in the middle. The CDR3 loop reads CASSHGGESYNEQFF. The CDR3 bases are TGTGCCAGCAGCCACGGCGGGGAGTCCTACAATGAGCAGTTCTTC.

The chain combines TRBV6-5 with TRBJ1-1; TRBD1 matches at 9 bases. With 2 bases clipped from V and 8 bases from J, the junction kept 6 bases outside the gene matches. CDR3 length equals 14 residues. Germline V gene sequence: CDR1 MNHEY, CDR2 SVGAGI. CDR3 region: CASSYQGQGTEAFF. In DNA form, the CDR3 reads TGTGCCAGCAGTTACCAAGGACAGGGGACCGAAGCTTTCTTT.

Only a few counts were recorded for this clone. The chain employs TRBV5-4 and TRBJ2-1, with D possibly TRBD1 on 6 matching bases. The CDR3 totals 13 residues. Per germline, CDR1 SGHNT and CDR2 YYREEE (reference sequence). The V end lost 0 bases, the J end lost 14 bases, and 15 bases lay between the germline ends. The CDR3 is CASSLAGVWNEFF. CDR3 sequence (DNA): TGTGCCAGCAGCTTGGCAGGGGTATGGAATGAGTTCTTC.

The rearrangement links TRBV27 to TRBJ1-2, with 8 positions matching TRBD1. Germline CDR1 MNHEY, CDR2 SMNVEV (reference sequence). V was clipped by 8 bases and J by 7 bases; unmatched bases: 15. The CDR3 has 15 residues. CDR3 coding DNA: TGTGCCAGCGCTACCCGGCGGACAGGGTCGGGTGGCTACACCTTC. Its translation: CASATRRTGSGGYTF.

The CDR3 protein is CASSIKMNTEAFF. The CDR3 DNA follows: TGCGCCAGCAGCATTAAAATGAACACTGAAGCTTTCTTT. V is TRBV5-1 and J is TRBJ1-1, with D uncertain. Germline CDR1 is SGHRS and CDR2 is YFSETQ. The CDR3 runs to 13 residues. V gave up 4 bases and J gave up 0 bases, with 7 bases separating them.

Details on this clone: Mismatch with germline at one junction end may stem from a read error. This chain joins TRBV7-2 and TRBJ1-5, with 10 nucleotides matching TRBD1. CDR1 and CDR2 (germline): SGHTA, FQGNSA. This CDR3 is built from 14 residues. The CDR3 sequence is CASSSGQGGQPQNF. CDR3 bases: TGTGCCAGCAGCTCCGGACAGGGGGGACAGCCCCAGAATTTT.

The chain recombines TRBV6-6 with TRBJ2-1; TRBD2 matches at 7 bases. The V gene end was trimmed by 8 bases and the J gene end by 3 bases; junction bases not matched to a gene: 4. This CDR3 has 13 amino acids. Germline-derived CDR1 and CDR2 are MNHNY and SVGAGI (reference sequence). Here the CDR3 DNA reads TGTGCCAGCGGAGCTAGCGGCTACAATGAGCAGTTCTTC. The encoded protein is CASGASGYNEQFF.

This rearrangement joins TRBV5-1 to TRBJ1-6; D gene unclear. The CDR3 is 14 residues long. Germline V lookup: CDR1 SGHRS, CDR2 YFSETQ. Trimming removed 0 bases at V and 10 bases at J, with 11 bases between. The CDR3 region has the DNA TGCGCCAGCAGCTTGGAGTACAGTGTATCACCCCTCCACTTT. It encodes CASSLEYSVSPLHF.

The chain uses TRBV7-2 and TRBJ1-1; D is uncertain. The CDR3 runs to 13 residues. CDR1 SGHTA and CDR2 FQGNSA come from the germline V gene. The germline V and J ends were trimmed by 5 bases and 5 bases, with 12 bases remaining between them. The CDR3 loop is CASSTPLGTEAFF. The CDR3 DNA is TGTGCCAGCAGCACTCCACTAGGGACTGAAGCTTTCTTT. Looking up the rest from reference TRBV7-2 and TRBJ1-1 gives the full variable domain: GAGVSQSPSNKVTEKGKDVELRCDPISGHTALYWYRQSLGQGLEFLIYFQGNSAPDKSGLPSDRFSAERTGGSVSTLTIQRTQQEDSAVYLCASSTPLGTEAFFGQGTRLTVV.

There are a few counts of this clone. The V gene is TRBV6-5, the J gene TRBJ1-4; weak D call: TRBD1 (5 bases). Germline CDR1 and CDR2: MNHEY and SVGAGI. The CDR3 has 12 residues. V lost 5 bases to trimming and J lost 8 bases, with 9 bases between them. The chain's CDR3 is CASSQGSEKLFF. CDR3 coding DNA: TGTGCCAGCAGTCAGGGATCGGAAAAACTGTTTTTT.

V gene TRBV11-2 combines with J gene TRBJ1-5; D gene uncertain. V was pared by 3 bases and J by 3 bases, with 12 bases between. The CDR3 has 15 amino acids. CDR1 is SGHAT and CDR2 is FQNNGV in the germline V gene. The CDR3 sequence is CASSFGNEVNQPQHF. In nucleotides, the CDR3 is TGTGCCAGCAGCTTCGGCAATGAGGTCAATCAGCCCCAGCATTTT.

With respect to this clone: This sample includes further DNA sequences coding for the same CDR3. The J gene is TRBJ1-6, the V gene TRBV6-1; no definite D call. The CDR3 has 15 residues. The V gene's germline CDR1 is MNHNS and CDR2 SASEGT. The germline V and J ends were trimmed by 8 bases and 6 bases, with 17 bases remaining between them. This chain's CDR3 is CASGLWAKGNSPLHF. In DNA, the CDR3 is TGTGCCAGCGGCCTTTGGGCGAAAGGTAATTCACCCCTCCACTTT.

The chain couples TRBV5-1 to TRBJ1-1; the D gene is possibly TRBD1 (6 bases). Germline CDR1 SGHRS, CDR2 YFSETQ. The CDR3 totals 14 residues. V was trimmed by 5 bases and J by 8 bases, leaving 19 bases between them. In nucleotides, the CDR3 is TGCGCCAGCAGTTTCACCCAGGGGTCTATGGAAGCTTTCTTT. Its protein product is CASSFTQGSMEAFF.

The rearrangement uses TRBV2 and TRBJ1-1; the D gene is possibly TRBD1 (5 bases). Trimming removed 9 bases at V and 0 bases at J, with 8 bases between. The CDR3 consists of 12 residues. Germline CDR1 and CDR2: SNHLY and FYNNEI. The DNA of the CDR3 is TGTGCCAGACTGACAGTGAACACTGAAGCTTTCTTT. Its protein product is CARLTVNTEAFF.

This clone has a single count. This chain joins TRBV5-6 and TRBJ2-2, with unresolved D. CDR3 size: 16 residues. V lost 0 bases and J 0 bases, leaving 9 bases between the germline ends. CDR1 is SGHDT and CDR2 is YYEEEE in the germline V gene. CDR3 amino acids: CASSLGLSANTGELFF. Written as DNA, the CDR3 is TGTGCCAGCAGCTTGGGTCTCTCCGCGAACACCGGGGAGCTGTTTTTT.

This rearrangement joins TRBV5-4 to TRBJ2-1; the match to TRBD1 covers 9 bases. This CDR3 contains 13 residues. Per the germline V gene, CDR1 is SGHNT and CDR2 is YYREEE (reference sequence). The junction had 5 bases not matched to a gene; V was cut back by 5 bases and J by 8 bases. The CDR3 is CASSGTGPDEQFF. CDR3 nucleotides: TGTGCCAGCAGTGGGACAGGGCCGGATGAGCAGTTCTTC.

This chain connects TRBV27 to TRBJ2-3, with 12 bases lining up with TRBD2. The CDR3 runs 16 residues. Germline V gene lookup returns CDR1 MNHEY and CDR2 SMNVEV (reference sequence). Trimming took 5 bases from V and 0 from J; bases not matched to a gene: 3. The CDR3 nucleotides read TGTGCCAGCAGTGCACTAGCGGGGGGAAGCACAGATACGCAGTATTTT. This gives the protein CASSALAGGSTDTQYF.

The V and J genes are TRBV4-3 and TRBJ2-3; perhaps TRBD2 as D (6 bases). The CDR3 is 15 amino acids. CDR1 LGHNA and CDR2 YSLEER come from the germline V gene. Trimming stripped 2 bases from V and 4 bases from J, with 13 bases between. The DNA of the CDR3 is TGCGCCAGCAGCCAATACGGGGGTATCTCAGATACGCAGTATTTT. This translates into CASSQYGGISDTQYF.

In DNA, the CDR3 is TGTGCCAGCTCACCCCTGCCGGGGGGCGCCTGGGAGACCCAGTACTTC. Translation: CASSPLPGGAWETQYF. The rearrangement joins TRBV18 to TRBJ2-5; maybe TRBD2 (7 bases). V lost 3 bases and J lost 5, with 19 bases in between. Per germline, CDR1 KGHSH and CDR2 LQKENI. The CDR3 consists of 16 residues.

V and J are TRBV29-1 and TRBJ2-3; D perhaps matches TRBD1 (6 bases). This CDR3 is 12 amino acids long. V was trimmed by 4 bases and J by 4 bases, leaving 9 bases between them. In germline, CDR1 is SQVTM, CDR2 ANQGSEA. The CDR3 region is CSVVGAADTQYF. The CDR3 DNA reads TGCAGCGTTGTGGGGGCCGCAGATACGCAGTATTTT.

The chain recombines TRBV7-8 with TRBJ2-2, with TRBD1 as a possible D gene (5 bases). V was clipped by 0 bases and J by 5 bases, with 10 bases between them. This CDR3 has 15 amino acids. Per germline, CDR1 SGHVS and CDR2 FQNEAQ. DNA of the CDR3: TGTGCCAGCAGCTTAGCATCAGGGATTACCGGGGAGCTGTTTTTT. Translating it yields CASSLASGITGELFF.

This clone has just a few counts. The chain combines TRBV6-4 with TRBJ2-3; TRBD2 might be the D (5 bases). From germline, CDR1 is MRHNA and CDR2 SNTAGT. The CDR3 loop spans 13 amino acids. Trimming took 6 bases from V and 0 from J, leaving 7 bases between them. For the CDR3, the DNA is TGTGCCAGCAGCCGGACTAGCACAGATACGCAGTATTTT. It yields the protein CASSRTSTDTQYF.

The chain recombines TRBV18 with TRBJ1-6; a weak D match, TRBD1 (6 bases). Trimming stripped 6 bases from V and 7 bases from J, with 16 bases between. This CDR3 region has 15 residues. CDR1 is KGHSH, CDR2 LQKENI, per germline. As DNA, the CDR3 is TGTGCCAGCTCGGTAGGACAGCCCGGAAATTCACCCCTCCACTTT. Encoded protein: CASSVGQPGNSPLHF.

The CDR3 DNA sequence: TGTGCCAGCAGCTGGGGGACAGGAGTCCACGAGCAGTACTTC. Its translation: CASSWGTGVHEQYF. The chain joins TRBV5-6 to TRBJ2-5; the match to TRBD1 covers 8 bases. The DNA end is a closer match to TRBJ2-7, so the J assignment may be wrong. The CDR3 sequence is 14 residues long. CDR1 and CDR2 from the germline V gene are SGHDT and YYEEEE.